The T cell receptor (beta chain) under discussion was sequenced for a study of T cells in Graves' hyperthyroidism and ophthalmopathy. The CDR3 has 16 residues. The V and J ends lost 6 bases and 0 bases respectively, with 15 bases between them. Germline V gives CDR1 SNHLY, CDR2 FYNNEI. If no ophthalmopathy progression occurred within 18 months, Graves' hyperthyroidism was stable. RNA transcripts gave rise to amplified TCR beta CDR3 regions. The HTBI set primed first-round TCR CDR3 RT-PCR. TCRdb reanalysed the multiplex PCR reads using MiXCR and keeps one entry per CDR3 protein. The profile shows about 590,000 distinct CDR3 sequences, around a sixth of them singletons.

The chain joins TRBV2 to TRBJ2-1; the D gene could be TRBD1 or TRBD2 (6 bases each). What was sequenced was blood. This sequence originates from a young woman with Graves' hyperthyroidism. The CDR3 loop is CASREGGARSYNEQFF. The DNA of the CDR3 is TGTGCCAGCAGAGAGGGGGGCGCTCGCTCCTACAATGAGCAGTTCTTC.